This TCR beta chain came from a study of brain metastases from non-small cell lung cancer. Sequencing used immunoSEQ multiplex PCR; TCRdb keeps in-frame clones, though not all of them. The repertoire has 2,000 to 2,500 clones, around four fifths of them found once; the top ten carry 7.5% to 9.5%. Trimming took 6 bases from V and 6 from J; bases not matched to a gene: 8. This CDR3 region has 13 residues. Germline assignment: CDR1 SQVTM and CDR2 ANQGSEA. The gene calls are TRBV29-1 and TRBJ1-1; 9 bases fit TRBD1. The clonotype comes from a donor aged 40 or older with non-small cell lung cancer. The sequenced sample was tumor-adjacent normal tissue. In nucleotides, the CDR3 is TGCAGCGTGACACAGGGGGCGAGAGCTGAAGCTTTCTTT. This sequence encodes CSVTQGARAEAFF.